This is a list of T cell receptor beta chains from one sample in a study of Graves' ophthalmopathy and Graves' hyperthyroidism. TCRdb analysed the multiplex PCR reads with MiXCR anew, one entry per CDR3 protein. The table lists under 400,000 distinct CDR3 sequences, roughly 15% of them singletons. The sample taken for sequencing was peripheral blood. The receptor set was obtained from an adult man with Graves' ophthalmopathy. CDR3s include the opening cysteine and the closing phenylalanine or tryptophan. The order of the fields is J gene, D gene, V gene, clone size, CDR3 protein, CDR3 DNA. A D gene is named only where the DNA matches it firmly. Rows may omit the clone size; those that give it use once, few, many or a size class.

J gene: TRBJ1-6; D gene: TRBD1; V gene: TRBV27; clone size: -; CDR3 protein: CASSLGPDRGNSPLHF; CDR3 DNA: TGTGCCAGCAGTTTAGGCCCCGACAGGGGGAATTCACCCCTCCACTTT
J gene: TRBJ1-2; D gene: -; V gene: TRBV12-3/TRBV12-4; clone size: many; CDR3 protein: CASSFSAGDIVSESNGYTF; CDR3 DNA: TGTGCCAGCAGTTTTAGCGCAGGGGATATTGTGTCAGAGTCGAATGGCTACACCTTC
J gene: TRBJ2-7; D gene: TRBD1; V gene: TRBV10-3; clone size: many; CDR3 protein: CAISEDRAYEQYF; CDR3 DNA: TGTGCCATCAGTGAGGACAGGGCCTACGAGCAGTACTTC
J gene: TRBJ1-2; D gene: TRBD1; V gene: TRBV10-3; clone size: many; CDR3 protein: CAISELDRGGGYTF; CDR3 DNA: TGTGCCATCAGTGAGTTGGACAGGGGCGGTGGCTACACCTTC
J gene: TRBJ1-1; D gene: -; V gene: TRBV6-2/TRBV6-3; clone size: many; CDR3 protein: CASSRGPEAFF; CDR3 DNA: TGTGCCAGCAGTCGGGGACCTGAAGCTTTCTTT
J gene: TRBJ1-2; D gene: TRBD1; V gene: TRBV3-1; clone size: many; CDR3 protein: CASSPGQGDHGYTF; CDR3 DNA: TGTGCCAGCAGTCCGGGACAGGGAGATCATGGCTACACCTTC
J gene: TRBJ1-1; D gene: -; V gene: TRBV6-5; clone size: many; CDR3 protein: CASSYSNTEAFF; CDR3 DNA: TGTGCCAGCAGTTACTCGAACACTGAAGCTTTCTTT
J gene: TRBJ2-7; D gene: -; V gene: TRBV28; clone size: -; CDR3 protein: CASSSGGSTSYEQYF; CDR3 DNA: TGTGCCAGCAGCTCTGGAGGGTCGACCTCCTACGAGCAGTACTTC
J gene: TRBJ1-1; D gene: -; V gene: TRBV6-1; clone size: many; CDR3 protein: CASSPPSKVSEAFF; CDR3 DNA: TGTGCCAGCAGTCCGCCCAGCAAGGTATCTGAAGCTTTCTTT
J gene: TRBJ2-7; D gene: TRBD2; V gene: TRBV29-1; clone size: many; CDR3 protein: CSVGSGTYEQYF; CDR3 DNA: TGCAGCGTTGGTAGCGGGACCTACGAGCAGTACTTC
J gene: TRBJ2-2; D gene: TRBD2; V gene: TRBV6-1; clone size: -; CDR3 protein: CASSEGGLATGELFF; CDR3 DNA: TGTGCCAGCAGTGAAGGGGGACTAGCGACCGGGGAGCTGTTTTTT
J gene: TRBJ2-5; D gene: TRBD2; V gene: TRBV5-5; clone size: many; CDR3 protein: CASSRTGTSDEETQYF; CDR3 DNA: TGTGCCAGCAGTCGAACCGGGACTAGCGACGAAGAGACCCAGTACTTC
J gene: TRBJ2-7; D gene: TRBD1; V gene: TRBV19; clone size: many; CDR3 protein: CASSIGGTGVYEQYF; CDR3 DNA: TGTGCCAGTAGTATCGGGGGGACAGGGGTGTACGAGCAGTACTTC
J gene: TRBJ1-6; D gene: -; V gene: TRBV5-6; clone size: many; CDR3 protein: CASSPRRGAGGSPLHF; CDR3 DNA: TGTGCCAGCAGCCCGCGGAGGGGCGCGGGAGGTTCACCCCTCCACTTT
J gene: TRBJ2-2; D gene: -; V gene: TRBV7-6; clone size: -; CDR3 protein: CASSLGGIGELFF; CDR3 DNA: TGTGCCAGCAGCTTGGGGGGCATCGGGGAGCTGTTTTTT
J gene: TRBJ1-1; D gene: TRBD1; V gene: TRBV6-1; clone size: -; CDR3 protein: CATTRDRSNTEAFF; CDR3 DNA: TGTGCCACCACCAGGGACAGATCAAACACTGAAGCTTTCTTT
J gene: TRBJ1-2; D gene: -; V gene: TRBV15; clone size: many; CDR3 protein: CATSREGRNYGYTF; CDR3 DNA: TGTGCCACCAGCAGAGAAGGCAGGAACTATGGCTACACCTTC
J gene: TRBJ2-7; D gene: TRBD2; V gene: TRBV5-1; clone size: few; CDR3 protein: CASSFGTSGILNIYEQYF; CDR3 DNA: TGCGCCAGCAGCTTTGGAACTAGCGGAATATTAAACATATACGAGCAGTACTTC
J gene: TRBJ2-5; D gene: TRBD2; V gene: TRBV12-3/TRBV12-4; clone size: many; CDR3 protein: CASSLPGLAGLQETQYF; CDR3 DNA: TGTGCTAGCAGTCTCCCGGGACTAGCGGGTCTCCAAGAGACCCAGTACTTC
J gene: TRBJ1-1; D gene: -; V gene: TRBV5-1; clone size: -; CDR3 protein: CASRREERTEAFF; CDR3 DNA: TGCGCCAGCCGACGGGAGGAACGCACTGAAGCTTTCTTT
J gene: TRBJ2-5; D gene: TRBD2; V gene: TRBV12-3/TRBV12-4; clone size: many; CDR3 protein: CASSEQRTSGGAGFQETQYF; CDR3 DNA: TGTGCCAGCAGTGAACAACGGACTAGCGGGGGGGCCGGGTTCCAAGAGACCCAGTACTTC
J gene: TRBJ2-5; D gene: TRBD1; V gene: TRBV10-3; clone size: many; CDR3 protein: CAISERPFGTGGQAQYF; CDR3 DNA: TGTGCCATCAGTGAGCGCCCCTTCGGGACAGGGGGCCAGGCCCAGTACTTC
J gene: TRBJ1-5; D gene: -; V gene: TRBV2; clone size: many; CDR3 protein: CASSEDSGGNQPQHF; CDR3 DNA: TGTGCCAGCAGTGAGGACAGCGGTGGCAATCAGCCCCAGCATTTT
J gene: TRBJ1-5; D gene: -; V gene: TRBV12-3/TRBV12-4; clone size: -; CDR3 protein: CASSDALGSNQPQHF; CDR3 DNA: TGTGCCAGCAGCGACGCTCTGGGTAGCAATCAGCCCCAGCATTTT
J gene: TRBJ2-2; D gene: TRBD1; V gene: TRBV7-6; clone size: many; CDR3 protein: CASSTDRSPGELFF; CDR3 DNA: TGTGCCAGCAGCACGGACAGGAGTCCCGGGGAGCTGTTTTTT
J gene: TRBJ1-6; D gene: -; V gene: TRBV7-8; clone size: many; CDR3 protein: CASSFPTAYNSPLHF; CDR3 DNA: TGTGCCAGCAGCTTCCCAACCGCCTATAATTCACCCCTCCACTTT
J gene: TRBJ2-5; D gene: TRBD1; V gene: TRBV7-9; clone size: many; CDR3 protein: CASRMSRDRGKETQYF; CDR3 DNA: TGTGCCAGCAGAATGTCCCGGGACAGGGGCAAAGAGACCCAGTACTTC
J gene: TRBJ1-5; D gene: -; V gene: TRBV6-1; clone size: many; CDR3 protein: CASSARATNQPQHF; CDR3 DNA: TGTGCCAGCAGCGCCAGGGCAACCAATCAGCCCCAGCATTTT
J gene: TRBJ1-2; D gene: -; V gene: TRBV28; clone size: many; CDR3 protein: CASSPTYRKTYGYTF; CDR3 DNA: TGTGCCAGCAGTCCTACTTACAGGAAGACCTATGGCTACACCTTC
J gene: TRBJ2-2; D gene: TRBD1; V gene: TRBV12-3/TRBV12-4; clone size: many; CDR3 protein: CASSPPGQGTTGELFF; CDR3 DNA: TGTGCCAGCAGTCCCCCGGGACAGGGCACCACCGGGGAGCTGTTTTTT
J gene: TRBJ2-5; D gene: -; V gene: TRBV7-8; clone size: many; CDR3 protein: CASSLLASRQETQYF; CDR3 DNA: TGTGCCAGCAGCTTGCTAGCGTCGAGACAAGAGACCCAGTACTTC
J gene: TRBJ2-7; D gene: -; V gene: TRBV6-1; clone size: many; CDR3 protein: CASMIPPGPSSYEQYF; CDR3 DNA: TGTGCCAGCATGATTCCCCCGGGGCCGAGCAGCTACGAGCAGTACTTC
J gene: TRBJ2-7; D gene: -; V gene: TRBV12-3/TRBV12-4; clone size: -; CDR3 protein: CASSQTSTGEQYF; CDR3 DNA: TGTGCCAGCAGCCAAACTTCGACCGGCGAGCAGTACTTC
J gene: TRBJ1-5; D gene: -; V gene: TRBV12-3/TRBV12-4; clone size: many; CDR3 protein: CASSPSGDSNQPQHF; CDR3 DNA: TGTGCCAGCAGTCCCTCAGGGGATAGCAATCAGCCCCAGCATTTT
J gene: TRBJ2-7; D gene: TRBD1; V gene: TRBV6-2/TRBV6-3; clone size: many; CDR3 protein: CASSKAGTGLVGYEQYF; CDR3 DNA: TGTGCCAGCAGCAAAGCCGGGACAGGACTTGTTGGCTACGAGCAGTACTTC
J gene: TRBJ1-3; D gene: -; V gene: TRBV5-6; clone size: many; CDR3 protein: CASSLFGHTIYF; CDR3 DNA: TGTGCCAGCAGCTTGTTTGGACACACCATATATTTT
J gene: TRBJ2-5; D gene: -; V gene: TRBV30; clone size: many; CDR3 protein: CAWSAKGHQETQYF; CDR3 DNA: TGTGCCTGGAGTGCGAAGGGGCACCAAGAGACCCAGTACTTC
J gene: TRBJ1-1; D gene: -; V gene: TRBV7-8; clone size: few; CDR3 protein: CASSLAPGGSSTEAFF; CDR3 DNA: TGTGCCAGCAGCTTAGCCCCCGGGGGGAGCAGCACTGAAGCTTTCTTT
J gene: TRBJ2-7; D gene: -; V gene: TRBV15; clone size: many; CDR3 protein: CATSRRDRVEQYF; CDR3 DNA: TGTGCCACCAGCAGACGAGACAGAGTCGAGCAGTACTTC
J gene: TRBJ2-7; D gene: TRBD1; V gene: TRBV4-2; clone size: many; CDR3 protein: CASSPRTGGEGGEQYF; CDR3 DNA: TGTGCCAGCAGCCCCAGGACAGGGGGCGAAGGAGGGGAGCAGTACTTC
J gene: TRBJ1-2; D gene: -; V gene: TRBV7-2; clone size: many; CDR3 protein: CASSSLTGRYGYTF; CDR3 DNA: TGTGCCAGCAGCTCTCTGACAGGCCGCTATGGCTACACCTTC
J gene: TRBJ1-5; D gene: -; V gene: TRBV12-3/TRBV12-4; clone size: many; CDR3 protein: CASSLFGDQHF; CDR3 DNA: TGTGCCAGCAGCCTGTTCGGAGATCAGCATTTT
J gene: TRBJ1-2; D gene: -; V gene: TRBV6-5; clone size: many; CDR3 protein: CASSYSATNYGYTF; CDR3 DNA: TGTGCCAGCAGTTACTCTGCTACTAACTATGGCTACACCTTC
J gene: TRBJ1-5; D gene: -; V gene: TRBV7-8; clone size: many; CDR3 protein: CASSLDPGYSNQPQHF; CDR3 DNA: TGTGCCAGCAGCTTAGACCCAGGGTATAGCAATCAGCCCCAGCATTTT
J gene: TRBJ2-7; D gene: -; V gene: TRBV6-1; clone size: many; CDR3 protein: CASGSGTATYEQYF; CDR3 DNA: TGTGCCAGCGGGTCCGGGACTGCGACCTACGAGCAGTACTTC
J gene: TRBJ1-6; D gene: -; V gene: TRBV7-2; clone size: many; CDR3 protein: CASTSAVSYNSPLHF; CDR3 DNA: TGTGCCAGCACCAGTGCGGTATCCTATAATTCACCCCTCCACTTT
J gene: TRBJ1-1; D gene: TRBD1; V gene: TRBV30; clone size: many; CDR3 protein: CAWSVQGYTEAFF; CDR3 DNA: TGTGCCTGGAGTGTACAGGGGTACACTGAAGCTTTCTTT
J gene: TRBJ2-2; D gene: TRBD2; V gene: TRBV6-2/TRBV6-3; clone size: few; CDR3 protein: CASSSSVLAGYFGELFF; CDR3 DNA: TGTGCCAGCAGTTCCTCTGTTCTAGCGGGATATTTCGGGGAGCTGTTTTTT
J gene: TRBJ2-5; D gene: -; V gene: TRBV3-1; clone size: many; CDR3 protein: CASSPKRVLQETQYF; CDR3 DNA: TGTGCCAGCAGCCCTAAAAGGGTGCTACAAGAGACCCAGTACTTC